These T cell receptor beta chains were read from a single sample in a study of T cells in Graves' hyperthyroidism and ophthalmopathy. MiXCR, run by TCRdb on the multiplex PCR reads, gives a single entry per CDR3 protein. The sample has roughly 840,000 distinct CDR3 sequences; approximately 40% are singletons. The sequencing input was blood. The receptors were sampled from a man younger than 30 with Graves' hyperthyroidism. Both conserved end residues are part of each CDR3. The order of the fields is V gene, J gene, D gene, clone size, CDR3 DNA, CDR3 protein. The D gene is left open where the match is weak. Rows give clone size only sometimes, using once, few, many, or a class for an expanded clone.

TRBV19,TRBJ2-2,-,-,TGTGCCAGTAGTTCCCGGGACATTGCCGGGGAGCTGCTTTTT,CASSSRDIAGELLF
TRBV2,TRBJ2-7,-,-,TGTGCCAGCAGTGGTGGGGCTAGCTCCTACGAGCAGTACTTC,CASSGGASSYEQYF
TRBV9,TRBJ2-5,-,-,TGTGCCAGCGGCGCCCGAGAGGGAGTGCGAGAGACCCAGTACTTC,CASGAREGVRETQYF
TRBV5-4,TRBJ2-5,TRBD2,-,TGTGCCAGCAGCTTCCATGGGGGGGGGGAGCCCCAGTACTTC,CASSFHGGGEPQYF
TRBV29-1,TRBJ1-1,TRBD1,-,TGCAGCGTTGGGAGGGACAGGCAACCGTTT,CSVGRDRQPF
TRBV7-8,TRBJ2-2,-,many,TGTGCCAGCAGCTTCGTTAACGGGGAGCTGTTTTTT,CASSFVNGELFF
TRBV7-8,TRBJ2-5,-,many,TGTGCCAGCAGCTTAGCCCCATCTGCACGGGAGACCCAGTACTTC,CASSLAPSARETQYF
TRBV6-5,TRBJ1-3,-,-,TGTGCCAGCAGTTCCGGGACACAGCCAAACACCATATATTTT,CASSSGTQPNTIYF
TRBV9,TRBJ2-1,-,-,TGTGCCAGCAGCGTAGGTGGCACTGAGCAGTTCTTC,CASSVGGTEQFF
TRBV6-6,TRBJ2-7,TRBD1,-,TGTGCCAGCAGTTACGGGACAGGGCAGTACTTC,CASSYGTGQYF
TRBV28,TRBJ1-1,-,-,TGTGGGACGGCCCGAAGAGGGAACACTGAAGCTTTCTTT,CGTARRGNTEAFF
TRBV19,TRBJ1-4,-,many,TGTGCCAGTAGTCCCGACGAGGGGGATTATGAAAAACTGTTTTTT,CASSPDEGDYEKLFF
TRBV29-1,TRBJ1-2,-,-,TGCAGCGCAACGGGGGCCGGGACTGGCTACACCTTC,CSATGAGTGYTF
TRBV7-9,TRBJ2-2,-,-,TGCGCCAGCAGCTTCGGCGGGACTCTGAACACCGGGGAGCTGTTTTTT,CASSFGGTLNTGELFF
TRBV5-1,TRBJ1-1,-,few,TGCGCCAGCAGCGCCTTTAACCAGGCGGACACTGAAGCTTTCTTT,CASSAFNQADTEAFF
TRBV19,TRBJ1-3,-,many,TGTGCCAGTAGTACCCCCGGGGGAGCTGGAAACACCATATATTTT,CASSTPGGAGNTIYF
TRBV20-1,TRBJ1-2,TRBD1,many,TGCAGTGCTAGAGTCCGACAGGGGCCCGGCTACACCTTC,CSARVRQGPGYTF
TRBV2,TRBJ1-5,-,-,TGTGCCAGCAGGGCTGTACAGGGAATCGACCAGCCCCAGCATTTT,CASRAVQGIDQPQHF
TRBV7-3,TRBJ1-1,-,-,TGTGCCAGCAGCTCCTGGTCCAACACTGAAGCTTTCTTT,CASSSWSNTEAFF
TRBV19,TRBJ1-2,-,once,TGTGCCAGTAGTATTACGGCAGGACGCTATGGCTACACCTTC,CASSITAGRYGYTF
TRBV4-1,TRBJ2-5,-,-,TGCGCCAGCAGCCAAGGGCCCTTGCAAGGGACCCAGTACTTC,CASSQGPLQGTQYF
TRBV19,TRBJ1-5,TRBD1,few,TGTGCCAGTAGTGCCAACCGGGACAGGGGTCTTAGCAATCAGCCCCAGCATTTT,CASSANRDRGLSNQPQHF
TRBV9,TRBJ1-4,-,few,TGTGCCAGCAGCGTAGCTGTGGGGATTTCTGAAAAACTGTTTTTT,CASSVAVGISEKLFF
TRBV12-3/TRBV12-4,TRBJ1-3,-,-,TGTGCCAGCAGGGAGGCGAACACCATATATTTT,CASREANTIYF
TRBV11-1,TRBJ2-2,-,-,TGTGCCAGCAGCTCGAATCGACAGGATTTGTGGACCGGGGAGCTGTTTTTT,CASSSNRQDLWTGELFF
TRBV9,TRBJ2-7,-,-,TGTGCCAGCAGCGCCCACAGGGCTGACGAGCAGTACTTC,CASSAHRADEQYF
TRBV29-1,TRBJ2-5,TRBD2,many,TGCAGCGGGAACGGACTAGCGGGGGTCGAAGAGACCCAGTACTTC,CSGNGLAGVEETQYF
TRBV19,TRBJ2-7,TRBD1,-,TGTGCCAGTAGTATCGGACAGGGGGCGATGGACGAGCAGTACTTC,CASSIGQGAMDEQYF
TRBV2,TRBJ1-1,-,many,TGTGCCAGCTCGCTTGACATTAACACTGAAGCTTTCTTT,CASSLDINTEAFF
TRBV9,TRBJ2-2,-,-,TGTGCCAGCAGCGTAGAGGGGCGAGGGTACACCGGGGAGCTGTTTTTT,CASSVEGRGYTGELFF
TRBV10-3,TRBJ2-5,TRBD2,many,TGTGCCATCAGTGAGAGTGGCGGGGGGCTCCAAGAGACCCAGTACTTC,CAISESGGGLQETQYF
TRBV19,TRBJ1-5,-,few,TGTGCCAGTAGTATAAGCCCCCGCATAGTCCAGCCCCAGCATTTT,CASSISPRIVQPQHF
TRBV10-3,TRBJ2-7,TRBD2,-,TGTGCCATCAGTGCCACTAGCGGGGGGTCCGAGCAGTACTTC,CAISATSGGSEQYF
TRBV20-1,TRBJ1-1,-,few,TGCAGTGCTAGTGATTCCACAAACACTGAAGCTTTCTTT,CSASDSTNTEAFF
TRBV29-1,TRBJ1-2,-,many,TGCAGCGTTGAAGGTATGCCGGCGGATCACTATGGCTACACCTTC,CSVEGMPADHYGYTF
TRBV29-1,TRBJ2-7,-,many,TGCAGCGTTTTGGTTTCCTACGAGCAGTACTTC,CSVLVSYEQYF
TRBV12-3/TRBV12-4,TRBJ2-7,-,few,TGTGCCAGCAGTTTAAGTCGGCACGAGCAGTACTTC,CASSLSRHEQYF
TRBV7-9,TRBJ1-5,-,many,TGTGCCAGCAGTCTGACGATGGATCAGCCCCAGCATTTT,CASSLTMDQPQHF
TRBV7-2,TRBJ2-7,TRBD2,-,TGTGCCAGCAGCTTTGAAACTAGCGGGATGAGAGGGAGAGAGCAGTACTTC,CASSFETSGMRGREQYF
TRBV19,TRBJ1-3,-,-,TGTGCCAGTAGTATCTCCAGCACTGGAAACACCATATATTTT,CASSISSTGNTIYF
TRBV10-3,TRBJ2-5,-,many,TGTGCCATCGGCCGAAGCCAAGAGACCCAGTACTTC,CAIGRSQETQYF
TRBV20-1,TRBJ1-5,-,many,TGCAGTGCTACCCCAGGACAGTATAGCAATCAGCCCCAGCATTTT,CSATPGQYSNQPQHF
TRBV24-1,TRBJ1-5,-,many,TGTGCCACCAGTGATAAGGGGATTAATCAGCCCCAGCATTTT,CATSDKGINQPQHF
TRBV7-7,TRBJ1-4,-,many,TGTGCTAGCAGCATCCCCGACAGGTTAGAGGGTGAAAAACTGTTTTTT,CASSIPDRLEGEKLFF
TRBV6-1,TRBJ1-4,TRBD1,-,TGTGCCAGCAGTAGGACAGGGGAGGAAAAACTGTTTTTT,CASSRTGEEKLFF
TRBV4-3,TRBJ1-1,-,few,TGCGCCAGCAGCCAGACTAGGGGCACTGAAGCTTTCTTT,CASSQTRGTEAFF
TRBV25-1,TRBJ1-2,-,many,TGTGCCAGCAGTGAAAGAAACCCAAGACGTTATGGCTACACCTTC,CASSERNPRRYGYTF
TRBV12-3/TRBV12-4,TRBJ1-3,-,many,TGTGCCAGCAGCCCCGGGACGGACTCTGGAAACACCATATATTTT,CASSPGTDSGNTIYF